This TCR beta chain originates from a study of T-cell reconstitution after alpha-beta-depleted transplantation in children. Study-wide results and caveats: Expanded graft clones numbering several hundred reportedly gave rise to alpha-beta T cells about two months after transplant.

This clonotype was seen many times. No antigen is known for it. For TCRbeta, the library was prepared with unique molecular identifiers. One entry per CDR3 protein, called by TCRdb with MiXCR from the PCR reads. The sample shows 250,000 to 300,000 distinct CDR3 sequences, 11% of them seen only once. The trim removed 6 bases at V and 4 bases at J, leaving 2 bases unmatched. CDR3 length: 13 residues. The clonotype originates from a male patient aged 2 to 10 who had a stem cell transplant for chronic granulomatous disease, so the T cells may come from the graft donor. The material was peripheral blood, obtained 180 days after TCRalphabeta/CD19-depleted stem cell transplant. V is TRBV12-3 or TRBV12-4 and J is TRBJ1-5, with 8 bases that match TRBD1. CDR3 amino acids: CASSRTGNQPQHF. The CDR3 DNA is TGTGCCAGCAGCAGGACAGGGAATCAGCCCCAGCATTTT.